These 29 T cell receptor beta chains came from one sample sequenced in a study of regulatory and conventional T cells in RAG deficiency. TCRdb's table, derived via immunoSEQ multiplex PCR, lists solely in-frame clones and lacks some. The sample holds roughly 30,000 clones; 90% to 96% are singletons and the top ten take roughly 0.32%. Conventional CD4+ T cells were sorted from blood as CD25-low CD127-high cells. The data were also submitted as part of a second study, on regulatory T cells. That source reports: Primers: 52 TRBV forward and 13 TRBJ reverse.

Sequencing was performed on CD25- CD4+ T cells sorted from blood. All receptors derive from a human donor in good health.

The V gene is TRBV18, the J gene TRBJ2-5; D is perhaps TRBD1 (6 bases). TRBJ2-7 matches the DNA end more closely, so the J call is doubtful. Germline CDR1 and CDR2: KGHSH and LQKENI. This CDR3 comprises 14 residues. The CDR3 spells CASSPLTGTNEQYF. The CDR3 nucleotides are TGTGCCAGCTCACCTCTGACAGGAACGAACGAGCAGTACTTC.

The chain combines TRBV9 with TRBJ1-2; tentative D call: TRBD1 (6 bases). CDR3 length: 14 amino acids. Trimming removed 6 bases at V and 4 bases at J, with 16 bases between. Germline CDR1 SGDLS, CDR2 YYNGEE. CDR3 bases: TGTGCCAGCACCACAGGGATTGAAGCCTATGGCTACACCTTC. Residues: CASTTGIEAYGYTF.

The V and J genes are TRBV19 and TRBJ1-5, with D tentatively TRBD1 (5 bases). Germline loops: CDR1 LNHDA, CDR2 SQIVND (reference sequence). The CDR3 spans 16 residues. Deletions cut 1 base from V and 1 base from J, with 11 bases between. In DNA, the CDR3 is TGTGCCAGTAGTATAGCATGGGGGAGGAGCAATCAGCCCCAGCATTTT. It is translated as CASSIAWGRSNQPQHF.

This chain uses TRBV5-4 with TRBJ2-5, with a possible D match to TRBD2 (5 bases). Trimming took 4 bases from V and 4 from J, leaving 14 bases between them. CDR1 and CDR2 (germline): SGHNT, YYREEE (reference sequence). The CDR3 totals 14 residues. In nucleotides, the CDR3 is TGTGCCAGCAGCGGATCAACCGGGGTAGAGACCCAGTACTTC. It encodes CASSGSTGVETQYF.

V is TRBV5-1 and J is TRBJ2-5; D not resolved. The CDR3 length is 14 residues. The germline V gene encodes CDR1 SGHRS and CDR2 YFSETQ. Trimming shortened V by 0 bases and J by 6 bases, and 12 bases separated the two germline ends. This CDR3 reads CASSLELARKTQYF. CDR3 DNA sequence: TGCGCCAGCAGCTTGGAGTTAGCCCGGAAGACCCAGTACTTC.

The chain couples TRBV14 to TRBJ1-5; 10 bases align to TRBD1. The CDR3 runs to 21 residues. After removal of 0 bases from V and 0 bases from J, the junction contained 14 bases not matched to a gene. Germline V gene data show CDR1 as SGHDN and CDR2 as FVKESK. In DNA, the CDR3 is TGTGCCAGCAGCCAAGATTTGGAGAGGACAGGGGGTAAATATAGCAATCAGCCCCAGCATTTT. Protein product: CASSQDLERTGGKYSNQPQHF.

This clone came up once. The rearrangement uses TRBV14 and TRBJ2-7; D gene uncertain. This CDR3 is 11 amino acids long. Trimming stripped 3 bases from V and 9 bases from J, with 9 bases between. In germline, CDR1 is SGHDN, CDR2 FVKESK. DNA for the CDR3: TGTGCCAGCAGCCACGCGATGGTGCAGTACTTC. It codes for CASSHAMVQYF. The full variable domain, completed using reference TRBV14 and TRBJ2-7, is EAGVTQFPSHSVIEKGQTVTLRCDPISGHDNLYWYRRVMGKEIKFLLHFVKESKQDESGMPNNRFLAERTGGTYSTLKVQPAELEDSGVYFCASSHAMVQYFGPGTRLTVT.

The chain joins TRBV25-1 to TRBJ2-3, with TRBD2 identical over 9 bases. The CDR3 has 16 residues. Germline lookup yields CDR1 MGHDK and CDR2 SYGVNS. V lost 3 bases and J lost 4; bases outside the gene matches: 8. CDR3 loop: CASSDVVAGVSDTQYF. The CDR3 DNA sequence: TGTGCCAGCAGTGATGTCGTAGCGGGAGTGTCAGATACGCAGTATTTT.

The chain recombines TRBV28 with TRBJ2-1; possible D gene TRBD2, 5 bases. Per germline, CDR1 MDHEN and CDR2 SYDVKM. V lost 7 bases and J lost 8, with 15 bases in between. The CDR3 has 13 residues. The DNA for the CDR3 is TGTGCCAGCATTACGGTACGGGGATATGAGCAGTTCTTC. Its translation: CASITVRGYEQFF.

This chain uses TRBV2 with TRBJ1-5; D remains unclear. The CDR3 runs to 15 residues. V lost 3 bases, J lost 4 bases, and 13 bases lay in between. Germline V gene sequence: CDR1 SNHLY, CDR2 FYNNEI. The CDR3 spells CASSDGVIGNQPQHF. The CDR3 coding sequence is TGTGCCAGCAGTGACGGGGTAATAGGTAATCAGCCCCAGCATTTT.

The chain has TRBV5-1 and TRBJ2-3, with 11 bases identical to TRBD1. With V trimmed by 0 bases and J by 4 bases, 4 bases remained unmatched. This CDR3 comprises 16 residues. The germline gives CDR1 SGHRS, CDR2 YFSETQ. DNA for the CDR3: TGCGCCAGCAGCTTGGCGGACAGGGGGCGGGCAGATACGCAGTATTTT. Amino acid sequence: CASSLADRGRADTQYF. Combining the CDR3 with reference TRBV5-1 and TRBJ2-3 gives the whole variable domain KAGVTQTPRYLIKTRGQQVTLSCSPISGHRSVSWYQQTPGQGLQFLFEYFSETQRNKGNFPGRFSGRQFSNSRSEMNVSTLELGDSALYLCASSLADRGRADTQYFGPGTRLTVL.

This rearrangement joins TRBV5-6 to TRBJ2-6; 9 bases fit TRBD1. Trimming at V came to 1 base and at J to 1 base, leaving 6 bases not matched to a gene. The CDR3 spans 18 residues. In germline, CDR1 is SGHDT, CDR2 YYEEEE. The CDR3 DNA reads as TGTGCCAGCAGCTTGACAGGGGGCGGTAAGTCTGGGGCCAACGTCCTGACTTTC. Amino acids: CASSLTGGGKSGANVLTF. Drawing the rest from reference TRBV5-6 and TRBJ2-6, the complete variable domain is DAGVTQSPTHLIKTRGQQVTLRCSPKSGHDTVSWYQQALGQGPQFIFQYYEEEERQRGNFPDRFSGHQFPNYSSELNVNALLLGDSALYLCASSLTGGGKSGANVLTFGAGSRLTVL.

In this sample, this clone turned up once. This chain uses TRBV29-1 with TRBJ2-7; 8 nucleotides line up with TRBD1. Per germline, CDR1 SQVTM and CDR2 ANQGSEA. J was trimmed by 5 bases and V by 6 bases; bases with no gene match: 6. This CDR3 has 12 residues. The CDR3 nucleotides read TGCAGCGTGGGACGACAGGGGAACGAGCAGTACTTC. Translating gives CSVGRQGNEQYF.

The chain employs TRBV6-6 and TRBJ2-5, with TRBD1 matching 7 bases. The last part of the DNA fits TRBJ2-7 better; the J call may be wrong. The CDR3 covers 15 residues. The V gene's germline CDR1 is MNHNY and CDR2 SVGAGI (reference sequence). DNA for the CDR3: TGTGCCAGCAGTGACCCAACAGGGGTTCCCTACGAGCAGTACTTC. Protein product: CASSDPTGVPYEQYF.

The DNA for the CDR3 is TGCGCCAGCAGCCAAGGCTTACGGACAGGGAGAAATGAGCAGTTCTTC. Its protein product is CASSQGLRTGRNEQFF. The V call is TRBV4-1, the J call TRBJ2-1; 8 bases align to TRBD1. The V gene's germline CDR1 is MGHRA and CDR2 YSYEKL. J gave up 7 bases and V 1 base, and 9 bases lay outside the gene matches. This CDR3 contains 16 residues.

This rearrangement joins TRBV7-2 to TRBJ2-7; no firm D call. The CDR3 loop spans 14 amino acids. V was cut by 3 bases and J by 1 base, with 10 bases left in between. Germline V lookup: CDR1 SGHTA, CDR2 FQGNSA. The CDR3 nucleotides read TGTGCCAGCAGCTTCAAAGGAGTTTCCTACGAGCAGTACTTC. It specifies CASSFKGVSYEQYF.

This chain connects TRBV6-5 to TRBJ2-7, with 10 bases that match TRBD2. The CDR3 extends over 14 amino acids. V was clipped by 6 bases and J by 3 bases; unmatched bases: 5. Looked up from germline, CDR1 is MNHEY and CDR2 is SVGAGI. The CDR3 bases are TGTGCCAGCAGAAAGCGGGGGGGCGTCTACGAGCAGTACTTC. It translates to CASRKRGGVYEQYF.

J is TRBJ1-5 and V is TRBV18; 7 bases map to TRBD1. Germline V CDR1 and CDR2: KGHSH, LQKENI. The V and J ends lost 3 bases and 2 bases, in that order; junction bases with no gene match: 4. The CDR3 contains 15 residues. Here the CDR3 reads CASSPEGARNQPQHF. The DNA of the CDR3 is TGTGCCAGCTCACCTGAGGGGGCTCGCAATCAGCCCCAGCATTTT.

This clone was picked up a small number of times. This rearrangement joins TRBV25-1 to TRBJ1-1; D gene unclear. CDR1 is MGHDK, CDR2 SYGVNS, per germline. The CDR3 is 14 amino acids. The V gene lost 1 base and the J gene lost 1 base, with 7 bases spanning the gap. As DNA, the CDR3 is TGTGCCAGCAGTGAATCCGGGGAGAACACTGAAGCTTTCTTT. Its translation: CASSESGENTEAFF.

The chain couples TRBV5-1 to TRBJ1-1; perhaps TRBD1 as D (5 bases). The CDR3 sequence is 14 residues long. The V end was cut by 3 bases, the J end by 4 bases, with 13 bases between. The germline gives CDR1 SGHRS, CDR2 YFSETQ. CDR3 region: CASSSGGGTTEAFF. DNA of the CDR3: TGCGCCAGCAGCTCGGGCGGGGGAACCACTGAAGCTTTCTTT.

CDR3 sequence reads: CASRRQGNTEAFF. The CDR3, as DNA: TGTGCCAGCAGGAGACAGGGGAACACTGAAGCTTTCTTT. This chain links TRBV2 with TRBJ1-1; 7 nucleotides line up with TRBD1. Per germline, CDR1 SNHLY and CDR2 FYNNEI. This CDR3 is 13 amino acids long. Losses at the gene ends were 6 bases for V and 1 base for J; bases not matched to a gene: 2.

The CDR3 here is CASSQVGTGGREKLFF. The CDR3 nucleotides read TGCGCCAGCAGCCAAGTGGGGACAGGGGGCCGTGAAAAACTGTTTTTT. The chain couples TRBV4-1 to TRBJ1-4; 12 bases agree with TRBD1. The CDR3 totals 16 residues. CDR1 and CDR2 (germline): MGHRA, YSYEKL. Trimming cost V 1 base and J 7 bases; bases outside gene matches: 4.

The rearrangement uses TRBV30 and TRBJ2-1, with 13 bases lining up with TRBD2. Germline CDR1 GTSNPN, CDR2 SVGIG (reference sequence). V shed 1 base and J 6 bases; nucleotides not matched to a gene: 3. This CDR3 contains 15 residues. CDR3 sequence: CAWSGGTSGINEQFF. Here the CDR3 DNA reads TGTGCCTGGAGTGGGGGGACTAGCGGGATCAATGAGCAGTTCTTC.

J is TRBJ1-2 and V is TRBV5-6, with D perhaps matching TRBD1 (6 bases). The CDR3 covers 12 residues. In germline, CDR1 is SGHDT, CDR2 YYEEEE. V shed 4 bases and J shed 7 bases, with 11 bases lying between them. CDR3 in amino acids: CASSMTTGGYTF. The DNA of the CDR3 is TGTGCCAGCAGCATGACGACAGGTGGCTACACCTTC.

This chain joins TRBV25-1 and TRBJ2-2; TRBD2 agrees at 11 bases. J lost 7 bases, V lost 8 bases, and 15 bases had no gene match. This CDR3 is built from 17 residues. Germline values: CDR1 MGHDK, CDR2 SYGVNS. This chain's CDR3 is CASRKISGGAGGGELFF. The CDR3 coding sequence is TGTGCCAGCCGAAAAATTAGCGGGGGGGCCGGTGGCGGGGAGCTGTTTTTT.

V is TRBV29-1 and J is TRBJ2-5; a possible D gene is TRBD1 (6 bases). The CDR3 contains 12 residues. Per the germline V gene, CDR1 is SQVTM and CDR2 is ANQGSEA. The V end was cut by 3 bases, the J end by 1 base, with 6 bases between. CDR3 DNA sequence: TGCAGCGTTGAGGACAGCCAAGAGACCCAGTACTTC. Its translation is CSVEDSQETQYF.

J is TRBJ2-2 and V is TRBV7-9, with D perhaps TRBD1 (5 bases). V was pared by 8 bases and J by 1 base, with 11 bases between. The CDR3 has 14 amino acids. Looked up from germline, CDR1 is SEHNR and CDR2 is FQNEAQ (reference sequence). CDR3 region: CASHFQGNTGELFF. The CDR3 DNA sequence: TGTGCCAGCCACTTCCAGGGGAACACCGGGGAGCTGTTTTTT. The whole variable domain, remainder taken from reference TRBV7-9 and TRBJ2-2, is DTGVSQNPRHKITKRGQNVTFRCDPISEHNRLYWYRQTLGQGPEFLTYFQNEAQLEKSRLLSDRFSAERPKGSFSTLEIQRTEQGDSAMYLCASHFQGNTGELFFGEGSRLTVL.

This clone has only one observation. The chain joins TRBV18 to TRBJ1-1; D is unclear. This CDR3 has 11 residues. V shed 3 bases and J shed 4 bases, with 3 bases lying between them. Germline V gene lookup returns CDR1 KGHSH and CDR2 LQKENI. CDR3 coding DNA: TGTGCCAGCTCACCCAGCACTGAAGCTTTCTTT. This sequence encodes CASSPSTEAFF.

This sequence joins TRBV5-4 and TRBJ2-7; a weak D match, TRBD1 (5 bases). V lost 1 base, J lost 5 bases, and 13 bases lay in between. The CDR3 runs 14 residues. Germline V gene sequence: CDR1 SGHNT, CDR2 YYREEE (reference sequence). The CDR3 is CASSLPGYQHEQYF. CDR3 DNA: TGTGCCAGCAGCTTGCCAGGGTACCAACACGAGCAGTACTTC.